A selection of T cell receptor beta chains follows, all from one sample in a study of CD8 T cells in Susac syndrome. In TCRdb, the immunoSEQ multiplex PCR reads were re-called with MiXCR into one record per CDR3 protein. The repertoire consists of some 300,000 distinct CDR3 sequences, with 85% occurring once and the leading ten covering roughly 0.21%. The specimen was CD8+ T cells from PBMCs. These receptor sequences come from a human donor with multiple sclerosis. Each CDR3 is given with its conserved first and last residue. A D gene is named only where the DNA matches it firmly. Some rows mark clone size as missing; the rest say once, few, many or name a class of expanded clone.

v_gene	d_gene	j_gene	len	abundance	CDR3nt	CDR3aa
TRBV2	-	TRBJ2-7	16	-	TGTGCCAGCAGTGAAGATACAGGGTTTGGATCCTACGAGCAGTACTTC	CASSEDTGFGSYEQYF
TRBV4-3	-	TRBJ1-4	15	-	TGCGCCAGCAGCCAACTCGACAGGCCTAATGAAAAACTGTTTTTT	CASSQLDRPNEKLFF
TRBV19	-	TRBJ2-5	13	-	TGTGCCAGTAGTGACCGGACGAGGGAGACCCAGTACTTC	CASSDRTRETQYF
TRBV19	TRBD1	TRBJ2-7	14	few	TGTGCCAGTAGTCCCGGGACAGGAGTTTACGAGCAGTACTTC	CASSPGTGVYEQYF
TRBV12-3/TRBV12-4	-	TRBJ2-2	13	-	TGTGCCAGCAGTTTAGGACTTCCCGGGGAGCTGTTTTTT	CASSLGLPGELFF
TRBV3-1	TRBD1	TRBJ2-4	15	-	TGTGCCAGCAGCCAAGAAGGACAGGGCAAAAACATTCAGTACTTC	CASSQEGQGKNIQYF
TRBV7-9	TRBD2	TRBJ2-5	16	few	TGTGCCAGCAGCTTAGGGACTAGCGGGGCTAGGGAGACCCAGTACTTC	CASSLGTSGARETQYF
TRBV4-3	-	TRBJ1-5	15	-	TGCGCCAGCAGCCAAGACGTTTATAGCAATCAGCCCCAGCATTTT	CASSQDVYSNQPQHF
TRBV25-1	-	TRBJ1-4	14	-	TGTGCCAGCAGTGATACGGGAAATAATGAAAAACTGTTTTTT	CASSDTGNNEKLFF
TRBV28	-	TRBJ2-2	19	-	TGTGCCAGCAGTTTATTAAGCCCCTCTAGCGCCCTGAACACCGGGGAGCTGTTTTTT	CASSLLSPSSALNTGELFF
TRBV20-1	-	TRBJ2-1	14	-	TGCAGTGCTAGTCGAGGGGTAGCGAATGCTGAGCAGTTCTTC	CSASRGVANAEQFF
TRBV6-2/TRBV6-3	-	TRBJ2-5	13	-	TGTGCCAGCAACTATTGGGGGGAAGAGACCCAGTACTTC	CASNYWGEETQYF
TRBV29-1	-	TRBJ2-3	14	-	TGCAGCGTTGTGGGTTTCTCTAGCACAGATACGCAGTATTTT	CSVVGFSSTDTQYF
TRBV6-2/TRBV6-3	TRBD2	TRBJ2-7	18	once	TGTGCCAGCAGTTATCCTGCGAGGGCGAGCGGGGGATCCTACGAGCAGTACTTC	CASSYPARASGGSYEQYF
TRBV20-1	-	TRBJ2-1	13	-	TGCAGTGCTAGAGATAGGTCTTACAATGAGCAGTTCTTC	CSARDRSYNEQFF
TRBV4-3	-	TRBJ1-1	14	-	TGCGCCAGCAGCCAAGAGAAGGGATGGACTGAAGCTTTCTTT	CASSQEKGWTEAFF